A selection of T cell receptor beta chains follows, all from one sample in a study of T cells in Graves' hyperthyroidism and ophthalmopathy. TCRdb re-called the multiplex PCR reads through MiXCR, storing one row per CDR3 protein. The repertoire consists of some 550,000 distinct CDR3 sequences, with roughly a sixth occurring once and the leading ten covering roughly 3.4%. Sequenced: blood. The receptor source for this set is a woman aged 40 to 55 with Graves' ophthalmopathy. CDR3s include the opening cysteine and the closing phenylalanine or tryptophan. A D gene is named only where the DNA matches it firmly. Only some rows state a clone size, as once, few, many or a class for expanded clones.

D | size | J | V | DNA | CDR3
. | many | TRBJ2-1 | TRBV28 | TGTGCCAGCAGTTCTCACGGGCCGCGCGATGAGCAGTTCTTC | CASSSHGPRDEQFF
. | few | TRBJ2-7 | TRBV7-9 | TGTGCCAGCAGCTTAATGGACACTACCTACGAGCAGTACTTC | CASSLMDTTYEQYF
. | . | TRBJ1-5 | TRBV19 | TGTGCCAGTAGTCGGGGGTTCTATAGCAATCAGCCCCAGCATTTT | CASSRGFYSNQPQHF
. | many | TRBJ2-5 | TRBV18 | TGTGCCAGCTCAACATTCCAAGAGACCCAGTACTTC | CASSTFQETQYF
. | few | TRBJ1-1 | TRBV6-1 | TGTGCCAGCACCCTGATCGTGGGGGACACTGAAGCTTTCTTT | CASTLIVGDTEAFF
TRBD2 | few | TRBJ2-5 | TRBV4-1 | TGCGCCAGCAGCCAAGGGAGCCTAGCGGGAGTTGAGACCCAGTACTTC | CASSQGSLAGVETQYF
. | many | TRBJ2-3 | TRBV7-2 | TGTGCCAGCAGCTTAGTTCCGACAGTCACAGATACGCAGTATTTT | CASSLVPTVTDTQYF
. | few | TRBJ2-3 | TRBV29-1 | TGCAGCGTTGAAATGGCGGGCACAGATACGCAGTATTTT | CSVEMAGTDTQYF
. | . | TRBJ1-2 | TRBV3-1 | TGTGCCAGCAGCCTCAGGGTTTCGCACTATGGCTACACCTTC | CASSLRVSHYGYTF
TRBD2 | many | TRBJ2-1 | TRBV5-1 | TGCGCCAGCAGCTTTTCCCCGGGACTAGCGGGGTTAGGGTCCTACAATGAGCAGTTCTTC | CASSFSPGLAGLGSYNEQFF
. | many | TRBJ1-5 | TRBV20-1 | TGCAGTGCTAGACGCGGAAATCAGCCCCAGCATTTT | CSARRGNQPQHF
. | many | TRBJ1-1 | TRBV3-1 | TGTGCCAGCAGCCACTACGAGCCACCGACAGCCAACACTGAAGCTTTCTTT | CASSHYEPPTANTEAFF
TRBD1 | many | TRBJ1-2 | TRBV27 | TGTGCCAGCAGTTTATCCGCCGGGACAGGGGTAATTGGCTACACCTTC | CASSLSAGTGVIGYTF
. | . | TRBJ2-1 | TRBV3-1 | TGTGCCAGCAGCGCCGGGTGGGCTGAGCAGTTCTTC | CASSAGWAEQFF
. | . | TRBJ2-7 | TRBV6-1 | TGTGCCAGCAGTCTACGACGCTCCTACGAGCAGTACTTC | CASSLRRSYEQYF
. | . | TRBJ1-6 | TRBV2 | TGTGCCAGCAGTACTACAGGGCAGGGGAATTCACCCCTCCACTTT | CASSTTGQGNSPLHF
. | few | TRBJ2-6 | TRBV2 | TGTGCCAGCAGGGGCCGAGACCCCGGGGCCAACGTCCTGACTTTC | CASRGRDPGANVLTF
TRBD2 | many | TRBJ2-5 | TRBV2 | TGTGCCAGCAGTGATTATCTAGCGGCAAATGAAGAGACCCAGTACTTC | CASSDYLAANEETQYF
. | many | TRBJ1-1 | TRBV5-1 | TGCGCCAGCAGCTTCCTCGACGTGGGGCCGAACACTGAAGCTTTCTTT | CASSFLDVGPNTEAFF
. | . | TRBJ1-1 | TRBV10-3 | TGTGCCATCAGTGAGTCAAGGGGGGTTGAAGCTTTCTTT | CAISESRGVEAFF
TRBD1 | many | TRBJ1-5 | TRBV30 | TGTGCCTGGAGTGTACAGGGGGGTAGCAATCAGCCCCAGCATTTT | CAWSVQGGSNQPQHF
TRBD1 | many | TRBJ1-1 | TRBV27 | TGTGCCAGCAGTTTAAGGACAGGGGTCCGATACACTGAAGCTTTCTTT | CASSLRTGVRYTEAFF
TRBD2 | . | TRBJ2-2 | TRBV20-1 | TGCAGTGCTAGAGACCCTAGCGGGAGGGCCCCCGGGGAGCTGTTTTTT | CSARDPSGRAPGELFF
TRBD1 | few | TRBJ1-1 | TRBV28 | TGTGCCAGCAGTCTCAGGGGGTGGGACCTGGCTTTCTTT | CASSLRGWDLAFF
TRBD2 | . | TRBJ2-3 | TRBV20-1 | TGCAGTGCTATCGGGACTAGCGGTAGGACAGATACGCAGTATTTT | CSAIGTSGRTDTQYF
. | many | TRBJ2-1 | TRBV11-2 | TGTGCCAGCAGCTTAGAATCCGCGGGGCGGTTCAATGAGCAGTTCTTC | CASSLESAGRFNEQFF
. | . | TRBJ2-7 | TRBV10-3 | TGTGCCATCAGTGCCTATAATCGCATCCCCTACGAGCAGTACTTC | CAISAYNRIPYEQYF
. | . | TRBJ2-3 | TRBV7-9 | TGTGCCAGCAGCCGTGACAGACAGACCACAGATACGCAGTATTTT | CASSRDRQTTDTQYF
. | many | TRBJ2-7 | TRBV6-1 | TGTGCCAGTTCCTGGGTAGCCGACGAGCAGTACTTC | CASSWVADEQYF
TRBD1 | . | TRBJ1-1 | TRBV19 | TGTGCCAGTAGCAAGACAGGGGGCTACACTGAAGCTTTCTTT | CASSKTGGYTEAFF
. | . | TRBJ1-2 | TRBV7-9 | TGTGCCAGCAGCGGCAGCTACTATGGCTACACCTTC | CASSGSYYGYTF
. | many | TRBJ2-7 | TRBV28 | TGTGCCAGCAGTTTATTCAATGGGGGGGACATCTACGAGCAGTACTTC | CASSLFNGGDIYEQYF
. | few | TRBJ1-2 | TRBV20-1 | TGCAGTGCTAGTTCGTCCAGAGACGACTATGGCTACACCTTC | CSASSSRDDYGYTF
. | many | TRBJ1-1 | TRBV12-3/TRBV12-4 | TGTGCCAGCAGTCCGGGCGCTCGGGTCACTGAAGCTTTCTTT | CASSPGARVTEAFF
TRBD1 | many | TRBJ1-5 | TRBV28 | TGTGCCAGCAGTTTATTCAGGGGGACCTTTGACAATCAGCCCCAGCATTTT | CASSLFRGTFDNQPQHF
TRBD1 | many | TRBJ1-1 | TRBV7-2 | TGTGCCAGCAGCACCGGACAGGGGGCCTGGACTGAAGCTTTCTTT | CASSTGQGAWTEAFF
. | . | TRBJ2-3 | TRBV24-1 | TGTGCCACCAGTGATTTCACAGATACGCAGTATTTT | CATSDFTDTQYF
TRBD1 | many | TRBJ1-5 | TRBV6-1 | TGTGCCAGCAGTTCCGGACAGGGGGCTGCCCGGTATCAGCCCCAGCATTTT | CASSSGQGAARYQPQHF
. | few | TRBJ2-6 | TRBV27 | TGTGCCAGCAGTTCCTGGTCCTCTGGGGCCAACGTCCTGACTTTC | CASSSWSSGANVLTF
TRBD1 | many | TRBJ2-2 | TRBV11-3 | TGTGCCAGCAGCCGGGACAGGGAGGTCGGGGAGCTGTTTTTT | CASSRDREVGELFF
. | many | TRBJ1-6 | TRBV11-2 | TGTGCCAGCAGCTTCGGAGCCCCCCCAAATTCACCCCTCCACTTT | CASSFGAPPNSPLHF
TRBD1 | few | TRBJ2-5 | TRBV10-3 | TGTGCCATCAGGGACAGGGAGACCCAGTACTTC | CAIRDRETQYF
. | many | TRBJ2-2 | TRBV20-1 | TGCAGTGCCACACCGAACACCGGGGAGCTGTTTTTT | CSATPNTGELFF
. | . | TRBJ2-7 | TRBV29-1 | TGCAGCGTTGGGGACGACTCCTACGAGCAGTACTTC | CSVGDDSYEQYF
. | many | TRBJ2-2 | TRBV5-1 | TGCGCCAGCAGCTGGAACAACGGGGAGCTGTTTTTT | CASSWNNGELFF
. | many | TRBJ2-1 | TRBV3-1 | TGTGCCAGCAGCCAAGGGGCGGACAATGAGCAGTTCTTC | CASSQGADNEQFF
TRBD1 | once | TRBJ2-1 | TRBV2 | TGTGCCAGGCAAACCGGGACAGGGGTCGGTGAGCAGTTCTTC | CARQTGTGVGEQFF
TRBD2 | many | TRBJ2-7 | TRBV6-1 | TGTGCCAGCAACGCGGGTGGGAGGGAAGTCTACGAGCAGTACTTC | CASNAGGREVYEQYF
. | many | TRBJ2-7 | TRBV29-1 | TGCAGCGTTGATGTGGGTGGCGACGAGCAGTACTTC | CSVDVGGDEQYF
TRBD2 | few | TRBJ2-7 | TRBV6-5 | TGTGCCAGCAGTTACACCCAGCGGGAGAGTTCCGAGCAGTACTTC | CASSYTQRESSEQYF
. | . | TRBJ2-7 | TRBV6-1 | TGTGCCAGCAGGATGGTCACCGAGCAGTACTTC | CASRMVTEQYF
TRBD1 | . | TRBJ1-2 | TRBV11-2 | TGTGCCAGCAGCCCGGGACAGGACTTGTGGGACACCTTC | CASSPGQDLWDTF
. | . | TRBJ1-2 | TRBV18 | TGTGCCAGCTCACCACGGGAAGGAGGCTACACCTTC | CASSPREGGYTF
. | many | TRBJ1-2 | TRBV30 | TGTGCCTGGAGTGTGAACATATGGAACTATGGCTACACCTTC | CAWSVNIWNYGYTF
. | few | TRBJ1-2 | TRBV28 | TGTGCCAGCAGTCCCCGCCCCAAAAGGGGCTACACCTTC | CASSPRPKRGYTF
. | few | TRBJ1-1 | TRBV20-1 | TGCAGTGCTAGCAAGGACGGAAACACTGAAGCTTTCTTT | CSASKDGNTEAFF